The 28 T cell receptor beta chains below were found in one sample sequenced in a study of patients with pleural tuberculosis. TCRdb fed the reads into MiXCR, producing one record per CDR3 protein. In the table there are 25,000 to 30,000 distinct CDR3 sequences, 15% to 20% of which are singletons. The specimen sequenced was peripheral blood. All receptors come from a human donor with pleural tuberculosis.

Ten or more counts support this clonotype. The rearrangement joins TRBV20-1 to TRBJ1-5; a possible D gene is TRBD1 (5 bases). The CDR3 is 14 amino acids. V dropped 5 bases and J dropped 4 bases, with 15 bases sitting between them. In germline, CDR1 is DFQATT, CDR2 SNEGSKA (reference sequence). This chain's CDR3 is CSAPEMTENQPQHF. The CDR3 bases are TGCAGTGCTCCAGAGATGACAGAAAATCAGCCCCAGCATTTT.

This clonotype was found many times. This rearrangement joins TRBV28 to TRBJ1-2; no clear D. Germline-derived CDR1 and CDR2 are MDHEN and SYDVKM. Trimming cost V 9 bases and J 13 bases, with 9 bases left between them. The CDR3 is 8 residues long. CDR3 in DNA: TGTGCCAGGGACCTTTTCACCTTC. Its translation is CARDLFTF.

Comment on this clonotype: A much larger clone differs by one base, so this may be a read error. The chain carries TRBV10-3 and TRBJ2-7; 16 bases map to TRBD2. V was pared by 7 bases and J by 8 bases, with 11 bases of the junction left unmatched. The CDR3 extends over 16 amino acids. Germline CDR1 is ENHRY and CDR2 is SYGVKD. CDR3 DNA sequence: TGTGCCATCACCGGGACTAGCGGGAGGGATTTTTACAAGCAGTACTTC. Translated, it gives CAITGTSGRDFYKQYF.

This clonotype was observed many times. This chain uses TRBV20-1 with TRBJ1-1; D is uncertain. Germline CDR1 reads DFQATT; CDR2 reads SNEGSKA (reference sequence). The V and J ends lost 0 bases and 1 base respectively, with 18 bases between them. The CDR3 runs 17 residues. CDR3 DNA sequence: TGCAGTGCTAGAGATGAAGGAGGGTTTTCGGGGAACACTGAAGCTTTCTTT. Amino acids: CSARDEGGFSGNTEAFF.

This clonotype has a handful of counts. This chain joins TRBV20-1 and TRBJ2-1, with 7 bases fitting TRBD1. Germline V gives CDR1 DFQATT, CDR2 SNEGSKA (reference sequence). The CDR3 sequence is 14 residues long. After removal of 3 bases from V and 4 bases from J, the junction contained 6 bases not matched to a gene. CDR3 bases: TGCAGTGCTAGTAGGGGGCCCGCGTACAATGAGCAGTTCTTC. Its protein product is CSASRGPAYNEQFF.

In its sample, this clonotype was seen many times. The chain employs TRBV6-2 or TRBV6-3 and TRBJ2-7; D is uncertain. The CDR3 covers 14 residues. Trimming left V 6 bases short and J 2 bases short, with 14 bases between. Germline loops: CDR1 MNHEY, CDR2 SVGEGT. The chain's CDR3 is CASRSNVKTYEQYF. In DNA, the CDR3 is TGTGCCAGCAGGAGCAACGTGAAGACCTACGAGCAGTACTTC.

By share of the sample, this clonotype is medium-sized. DNA for the CDR3: TGTGCCAGCAGTCCCCCCACAGGGAGAACTGAAGCTTTCTTT. It yields the protein CASSPPTGRTEAFF. The chain combines TRBV28 with TRBJ1-1; D might be TRBD1 (6 bases). The germline V gene encodes CDR1 MDHEN and CDR2 SYDVKM. This CDR3 comprises 14 residues. Trimming stripped 5 bases from V and 5 bases from J, with 15 bases between.

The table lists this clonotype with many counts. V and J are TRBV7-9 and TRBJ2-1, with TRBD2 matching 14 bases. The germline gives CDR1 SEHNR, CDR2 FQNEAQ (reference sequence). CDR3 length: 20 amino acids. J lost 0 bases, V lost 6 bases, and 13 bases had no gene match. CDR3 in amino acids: CASSFPGLAGERGSYNEQFF. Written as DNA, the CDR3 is TGTGCCAGCAGTTTTCCGGGACTAGCGGGAGAAAGGGGCTCCTACAATGAGCAGTTCTTC. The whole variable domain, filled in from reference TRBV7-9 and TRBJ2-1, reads DTGVSQNPRHKITKRGQNVTFRCDPISEHNRLYWYRQTLGQGPEFLTYFQNEAQLEKSRLLSDRFSAERPKGSFSTLEIQRTEQGDSAMYLCASSFPGLAGERGSYNEQFFGPGTRLTVL.

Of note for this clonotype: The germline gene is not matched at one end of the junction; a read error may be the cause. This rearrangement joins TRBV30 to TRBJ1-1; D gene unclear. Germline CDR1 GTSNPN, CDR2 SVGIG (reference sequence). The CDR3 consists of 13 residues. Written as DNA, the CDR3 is TGTGCCTGGGGTGTACTACAGAACACTGAAGCTTTCTTT. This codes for CAWGVLQNTEAFF.

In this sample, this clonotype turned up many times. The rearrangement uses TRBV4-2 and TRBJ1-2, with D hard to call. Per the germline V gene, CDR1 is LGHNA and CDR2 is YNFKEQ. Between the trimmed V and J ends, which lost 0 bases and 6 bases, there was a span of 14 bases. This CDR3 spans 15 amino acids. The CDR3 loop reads CASSQDRRVEDGYTF. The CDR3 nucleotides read TGTGCCAGCAGCCAAGATCGGCGGGTTGAGGATGGCTACACCTTC.

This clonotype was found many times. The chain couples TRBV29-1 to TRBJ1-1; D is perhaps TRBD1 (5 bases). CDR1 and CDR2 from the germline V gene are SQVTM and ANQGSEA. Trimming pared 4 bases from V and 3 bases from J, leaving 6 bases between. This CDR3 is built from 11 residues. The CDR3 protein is CSVVRDTEAFF. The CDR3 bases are TGCAGCGTTGTCAGGGACACTGAAGCTTTCTTT.

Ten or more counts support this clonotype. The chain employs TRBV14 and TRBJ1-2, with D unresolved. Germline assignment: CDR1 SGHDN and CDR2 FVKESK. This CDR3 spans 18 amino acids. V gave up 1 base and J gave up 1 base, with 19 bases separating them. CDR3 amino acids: CASSQVSTPWTNNYGYTF. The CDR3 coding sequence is TGTGCCAGCAGCCAAGTCAGTACCCCGTGGACCAATAACTATGGCTACACCTTC.

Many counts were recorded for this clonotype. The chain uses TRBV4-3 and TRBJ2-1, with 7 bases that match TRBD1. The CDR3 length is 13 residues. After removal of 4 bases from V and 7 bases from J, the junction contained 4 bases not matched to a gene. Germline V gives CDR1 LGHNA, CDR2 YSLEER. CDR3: CASSRQGINEQFF. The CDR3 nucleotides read TGCGCCAGCAGCCGACAGGGTATTAATGAGCAGTTCTTC.

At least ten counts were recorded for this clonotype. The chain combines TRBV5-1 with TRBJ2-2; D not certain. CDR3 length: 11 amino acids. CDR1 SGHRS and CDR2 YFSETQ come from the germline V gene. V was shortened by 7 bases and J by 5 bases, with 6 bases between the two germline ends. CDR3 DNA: TGCGCCAGCGGGTCTACCGGGGAGCTGTTTTTT. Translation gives CASGSTGELFF. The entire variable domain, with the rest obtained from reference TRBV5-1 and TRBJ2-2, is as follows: KAGVTQTPRYLIKTRGQQVTLSCSPISGHRSVSWYQQTPGQGLQFLFEYFSETQRNKGNFPGRFSGRQFSNSRSEMNVSTLELGDSALYLCASGSTGELFFGEGSRLTVL.

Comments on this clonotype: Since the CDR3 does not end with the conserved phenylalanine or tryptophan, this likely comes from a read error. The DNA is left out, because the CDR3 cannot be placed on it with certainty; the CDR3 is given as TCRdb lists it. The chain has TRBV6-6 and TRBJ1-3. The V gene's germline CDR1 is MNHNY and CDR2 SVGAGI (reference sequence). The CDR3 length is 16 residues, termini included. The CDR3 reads CASSFSDGRSGNTISL.

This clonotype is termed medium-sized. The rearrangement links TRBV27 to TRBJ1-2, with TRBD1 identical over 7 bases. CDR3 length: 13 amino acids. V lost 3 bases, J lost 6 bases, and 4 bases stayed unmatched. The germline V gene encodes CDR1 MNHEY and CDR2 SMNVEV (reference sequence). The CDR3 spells CASSFQGGDGYTF. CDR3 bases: TGTGCCAGCAGTTTCCAGGGGGGCGATGGCTACACCTTC.

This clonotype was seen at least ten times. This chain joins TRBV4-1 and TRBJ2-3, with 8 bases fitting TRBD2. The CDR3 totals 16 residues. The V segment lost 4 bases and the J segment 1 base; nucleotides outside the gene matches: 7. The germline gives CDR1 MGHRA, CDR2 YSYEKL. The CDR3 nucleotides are TGCGCCAGCAGCCCACTTAGGGGACTAGGCACAGATACGCAGTATTTT. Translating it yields CASSPLRGLGTDTQYF.

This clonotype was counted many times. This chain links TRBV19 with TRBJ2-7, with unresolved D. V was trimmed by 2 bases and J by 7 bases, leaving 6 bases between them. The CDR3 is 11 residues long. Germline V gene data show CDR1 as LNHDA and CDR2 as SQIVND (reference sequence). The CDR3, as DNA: TGTGCCAGTAGTATATCGGAAGAGCAGTACTTC. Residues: CASSISEEQYF.

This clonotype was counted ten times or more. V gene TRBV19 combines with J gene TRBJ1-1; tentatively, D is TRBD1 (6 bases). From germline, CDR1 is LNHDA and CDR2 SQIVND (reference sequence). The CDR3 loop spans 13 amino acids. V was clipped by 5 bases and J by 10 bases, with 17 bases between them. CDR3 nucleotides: TGTGCCAGTAGTCTACAGGGTCGTGGATCAGCTTTCTTT. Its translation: CASSLQGRGSAFF.

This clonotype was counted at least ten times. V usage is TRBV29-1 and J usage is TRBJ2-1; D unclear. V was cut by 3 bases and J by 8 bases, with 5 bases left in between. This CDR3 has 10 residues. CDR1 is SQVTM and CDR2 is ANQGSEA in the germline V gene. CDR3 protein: CSVETDEQFF. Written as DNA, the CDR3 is TGCAGCGTTGAGACCGATGAGCAGTTCTTC.

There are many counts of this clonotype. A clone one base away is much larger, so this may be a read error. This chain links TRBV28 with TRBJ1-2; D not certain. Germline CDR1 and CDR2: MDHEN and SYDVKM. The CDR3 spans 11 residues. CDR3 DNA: TGTGCCAGCAGTCCGAACTATGGCTACGCCTTC. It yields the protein CASSPNYGYAF.

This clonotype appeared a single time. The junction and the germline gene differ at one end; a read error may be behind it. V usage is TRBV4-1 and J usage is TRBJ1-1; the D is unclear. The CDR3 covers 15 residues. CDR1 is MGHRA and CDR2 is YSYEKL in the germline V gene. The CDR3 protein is CASSQDVAVNIEASF. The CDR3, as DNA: TGCGCCAGCAGCCAAGATGTAGCGGTGAACATTGAAGCTTCCTTT.

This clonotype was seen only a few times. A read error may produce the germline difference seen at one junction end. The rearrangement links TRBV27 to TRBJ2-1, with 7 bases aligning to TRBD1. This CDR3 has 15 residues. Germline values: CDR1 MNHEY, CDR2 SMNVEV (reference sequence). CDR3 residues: CTSSSHTDRRGEQFF. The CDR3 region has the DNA TGTACCAGCAGTTCTCATACGGACAGGAGAGGTGAGCAGTTCTTC.

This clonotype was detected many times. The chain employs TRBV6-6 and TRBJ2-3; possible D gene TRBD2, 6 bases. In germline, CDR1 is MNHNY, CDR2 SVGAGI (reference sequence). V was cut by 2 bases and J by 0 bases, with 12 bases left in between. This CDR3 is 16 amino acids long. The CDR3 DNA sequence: TGTGCCAGCAGTTACCGACGGGGGTCTAGCACAGATACGCAGTATTTT. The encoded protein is CASSYRRGSSTDTQYF.

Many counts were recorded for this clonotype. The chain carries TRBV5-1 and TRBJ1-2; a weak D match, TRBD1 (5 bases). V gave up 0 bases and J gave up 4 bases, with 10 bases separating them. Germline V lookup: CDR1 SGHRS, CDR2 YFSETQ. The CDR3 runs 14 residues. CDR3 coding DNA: TGCGCCAGCAGCTTGGGCGACAGAAGCTATGGCTACACCTTC. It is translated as CASSLGDRSYGYTF.

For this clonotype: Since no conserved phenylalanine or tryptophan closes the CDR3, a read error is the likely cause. CDR3 in amino acids: CASGRPVYGYTL. The CDR3 DNA sequence: TGTGCCAGCGGCAGGCCGGTCTATGGCTACACCCTC. V gene TRBV27 combines with J gene TRBJ1-2; no reliable D call. CDR1 and CDR2 from the germline V gene are MNHEY and SMNVEV (reference sequence). The CDR3 has 12 residues. V was cut by 8 bases and J by 4 bases, with 11 bases left in between.

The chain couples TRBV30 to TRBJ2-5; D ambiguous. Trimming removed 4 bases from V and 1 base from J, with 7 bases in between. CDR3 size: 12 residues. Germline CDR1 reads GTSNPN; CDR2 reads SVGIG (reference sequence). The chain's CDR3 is CAWNLLQETQYF. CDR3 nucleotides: TGTGCCTGGAACCTACTCCAAGAGACCCAGTACTTC.

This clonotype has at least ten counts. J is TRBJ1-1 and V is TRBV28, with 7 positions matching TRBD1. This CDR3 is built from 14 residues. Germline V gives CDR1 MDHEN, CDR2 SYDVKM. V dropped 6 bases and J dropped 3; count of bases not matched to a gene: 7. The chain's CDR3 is CASSSGTAYTEAFF. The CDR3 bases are TGTGCCAGCAGCTCCGGGACAGCATACACTGAAGCTTTCTTT.